These 30 T cell receptor beta chains share one sample of origin, sequenced in a study of T cell responses to AZD1222 COVID-19 vaccine. Sequenced by immunoSEQ multiplex PCR; TCRdb stores in-frame clones only, minus some. The sample yields some 96,000 clones, about 90% seen once. The sample was peripheral blood, taken 28 days after the second AZD1222 dose. The receptors here all came from an adult who received the AZD1222 COVID-19 vaccine.

The J gene is TRBJ2-5, the V gene TRBV6-5; maybe TRBD1 (5 bases). Germline CDR1 and CDR2: MNHEY and SVGAGI. V was shortened by 5 bases and J by 5 bases, with 12 bases between the two germline ends. The CDR3 loop spans 13 amino acids. The CDR3 loop is CASSIQAMETQYF. The CDR3 nucleotides read TGTGCCAGCAGTATACAGGCGATGGAGACCCAGTACTTC.

The chain has TRBV15 and TRBJ1-5; D not certain. The V end was cut by 4 bases, the J end by 5 bases, with 21 bases between. CDR1 is LNHNV and CDR2 is YYDKDF in the germline V gene (reference sequence). The CDR3 is 17 residues long. The CDR3 DNA follows: TGTGCCACCAGCACGTGGCCGTTATTCGGTCTACATCAGCCCCAGCATTTT. Amino acids: CATSTWPLFGLHQPQHF.

A single count supports this clone. The chain employs TRBV2 and TRBJ1-5, with D unclear. This CDR3 comprises 14 residues. Per germline, CDR1 SNHLY and CDR2 FYNNEI. The V gene lost 4 bases and the J gene lost 4 bases, with 11 bases spanning the gap. CDR3: CASSGGFGNQPQHF. For the CDR3, the DNA is TGTGCCAGCAGTGGAGGGTTTGGTAATCAGCCCCAGCATTTT.

This clone was detected a few times. This CDR3 is CASSDPEAFYEQYF. The CDR3 coding sequence is TGTGCCAGCAGTGACCCAGAGGCCTTCTACGAGCAGTACTTC. The J gene is TRBJ2-7, the V gene TRBV6-6; no clear D. The germline V gene encodes CDR1 MNHNY and CDR2 SVGAGI (reference sequence). This CDR3 is built from 14 residues. V lost 5 bases and J lost 3, with 14 bases in between.

The chain couples TRBV18 to TRBJ1-5; D not certain. This CDR3 is 15 amino acids long. CDR1 KGHSH and CDR2 LQKENI come from the germline V gene. V was shortened by 3 bases and J by 0 bases, with 9 bases between the two germline ends. CDR3 protein: CASSPELDSNQPQHF. The CDR3 region has the DNA TGTGCCAGCTCACCGGAATTAGATAGCAATCAGCCCCAGCATTTT.

This chain connects TRBV6-5 to TRBJ1-3; D is ambiguous. V was trimmed by 2 bases and J by 1 base, leaving 6 bases between them. Germline CDR1 and CDR2: MNHEY and SVGAGI. The CDR3 contains 14 residues. The CDR3 loop reads CASSYGGSGNTIYF. DNA of the CDR3: TGTGCCAGCAGTTACGGCGGATCTGGAAACACCATATATTTT.

This chain joins TRBV5-5 and TRBJ2-2; 12 bases agree with TRBD1. CDR1 and CDR2 from the germline V gene are SGHKS and YYEKEE (reference sequence). The junction had 11 bases not matched to a gene; V was cut back by 3 bases and J by 5 bases. The length of the CDR3 is 18 residues. CDR3 coding DNA: TGTGCCAGCAGCTATGCTTGGGACAGGGGGCTCTATACCGGGGAGCTGTTTTTT. As protein: CASSYAWDRGLYTGELFF.

CDR3 sequence: CASSLGGGLQGELFF. CDR3 DNA sequence: TGTGCCAGCAGCTTGGGTGGGGGATTACAGGGGGAGCTGTTTTTT. This chain links TRBV5-4 with TRBJ1-4; D tentatively reads TRBD1 or TRBD2 (5 bases each). The J call may be wrong; the DNA end is better matched by TRBJ2-2. Germline lookup yields CDR1 SGHNT and CDR2 YYREEE (reference sequence). The CDR3 contains 15 residues.

V is TRBV2 and J is TRBJ2-1, with 7 bases lining up with TRBD1. V was pared by 7 bases and J by 4 bases, with 10 bases of the junction left unmatched. CDR1 is SNHLY, CDR2 FYNNEI, per germline. This CDR3 is built from 15 residues. CDR3 nucleotides: TGTGCCAGCAAAGTGGGACAGAACATGTACAATGAGCAGTTCTTC. Its protein is CASKVGQNMYNEQFF.

This chain links TRBV4-1 with TRBJ1-1; D is perhaps TRBD1 (5 bases). V shed 1 base and J shed 11 bases, with 20 bases lying between them. The CDR3 runs to 15 residues. Germline V gene sequence: CDR1 MGHRA, CDR2 YSYEKL. CDR3 sequence: CASSQGVGPQARAFF. CDR3 nucleotide sequence: TGCGCCAGCAGCCAAGGTGTGGGACCCCAGGCTCGGGCTTTCTTT.

The rearrangement uses TRBV6-6 and TRBJ1-1; D uncertain. Between the trimmed V and J ends, which lost 2 bases and 2 bases, there was a span of 12 bases. CDR1 and CDR2 (germline): MNHNY, SVGAGI (reference sequence). This CDR3 comprises 15 residues. CDR3 sequence: CASSYPVVGNTEAFF. The DNA for the CDR3 is TGTGCCAGCAGTTACCCGGTGGTCGGCAACACTGAAGCTTTCTTT.

The chain joins TRBV6-1 to TRBJ1-5, with no clear D. Germline V gene data show CDR1 as MNHNS and CDR2 as SASEGT. CDR3 length: 11 residues. Trimming removed 3 bases at V and 5 bases at J, with 2 bases between. The chain's CDR3 is CASSDDQPQHF. The CDR3 DNA sequence: TGTGCCAGCAGTGATGATCAGCCCCAGCATTTT.

The V gene is TRBV21-1, the J gene TRBJ1-3. TRBV21-1 is a recognized pseudogene. The CDR3 sequence is 16 residues long. The DNA of the CDR3 is TGTGCCCCCAGCAACGGGTTGCGGAGTTGGGGAAACACCATATATTTT. Translation: CAPSNGLRSWGNTIYF.

The rearrangement joins TRBV29-1 to TRBJ1-4, with 8 bases aligning to TRBD1. Losses at the gene ends were 5 bases for V and 5 bases for J; bases not matched to a gene: 10. Germline loops: CDR1 SQVTM, CDR2 ANQGSEA. CDR3 length: 15 amino acids. The CDR3 loop reads CSVRGTGQTNEKLFF. The DNA for the CDR3 is TGCAGCGTTAGGGGGACAGGACAGACGAATGAAAAACTGTTTTTT.

The chain joins TRBV10-3 to TRBJ1-1; a weak D match, TRBD1 (6 bases). Trimming took 11 bases from V and 5 from J, leaving 21 bases between them. In germline, CDR1 is ENHRY, CDR2 SYGVKD. This CDR3 spans 14 amino acids. The DNA of the CDR3 is TGTGCCGTCCAACGCGGGGGCCGCGGAACTGAAGCTTTCTTT. Translating gives CAVQRGGRGTEAFF.

The chain links TRBV6-5 to TRBJ2-3; no firm D call. The germline CDR1 and CDR2 sequences are MNHEY and SVGAGI. Trimming pared 1 base from V and 0 bases from J, leaving 11 bases between. This CDR3 has 16 residues. As DNA, the CDR3 is TGTGCCAGCAGTTACTTCCAGCTGGATAGCACAGATACGCAGTATTTT. Protein sequence: CASSYFQLDSTDTQYF.

J is TRBJ1-2 and V is TRBV4-2, with 7 positions matching TRBD1. The CDR3 is 14 amino acids. Germline trimming cut 6 bases from V and 2 bases from J; bases unmatched to any gene: 6. CDR1 is LGHNA, CDR2 YNFKEQ, per germline. Here the CDR3 reads CASRGTAGNYGYTF. The CDR3 nucleotides are TGTGCCAGCAGAGGGACAGCTGGCAACTATGGCTACACCTTC.

This clone was recorded once. J is TRBJ2-7 and V is TRBV2; D uncertain. CDR3 length equals 12 residues. Germline CDR1 reads SNHLY; CDR2 reads FYNNEI. V was cut by 5 bases and J by 6 bases, with 11 bases left in between. CDR3 DNA: TGTGCCAGCAGTTTAGGTAGCTCCGAGCAGTACTTC. It codes for CASSLGSSEQYF.

This clone has only one observation. This chain uses TRBV19 with TRBJ2-6; TRBD1 or TRBD2 may be the D gene (6 bases each). The CDR3 consists of 17 residues. Trimming stripped 3 bases from V and 1 base from J, with 13 bases between. From germline, CDR1 is LNHDA and CDR2 SQIVND (reference sequence). The CDR3 coding sequence is TGTGCCAGTAGTATGTTCGGGGGCCAATCTGGGGCCAACGTCCTGACTTTC. This gives the protein CASSMFGGQSGANVLTF. The whole variable domain, remainder taken from reference TRBV19 and TRBJ2-6, is DGGITQSPKYLFRKEGQNVTLSCEQNLNHDAMYWYRQDPGQGLRLIYYSQIVNDFQKGDIAEGYSVSREKKESFPLTVTSAQKNPTAFYLCASSMFGGQSGANVLTFGAGSRLTVL.

The genes are TRBV27 and TRBJ2-3; 14 nucleotides align to TRBD2. V shed 10 bases, J shed 3 bases, and the junction held 9 bases outside the gene matches. The CDR3 contains 16 residues. Germline CDR1 is MNHEY and CDR2 is SMNVEV (reference sequence). Here the CDR3 reads CATRLAGGPRTDTQYF. The DNA of the CDR3 is TGTGCCACCCGACTAGCGGGAGGGCCGCGGACAGATACGCAGTATTTT.

The V and J genes are TRBV7-2 and TRBJ1-2; 7 bases match TRBD1. V gave up 0 bases and J gave up 3 bases; unmatched junction bases: 4. The CDR3 length is 15 residues. Per germline, CDR1 SGHTA and CDR2 FQGNSA. CDR3 region: CASSLAHRGDYGYTF. For the CDR3, the DNA is TGTGCCAGCAGCTTAGCTCACAGGGGTGACTATGGCTACACCTTC.

This chain links TRBV5-1 with TRBJ1-5; no clear D gene. Trimming took 0 bases from V and 0 from J, leaving 10 bases between them. CDR1 SGHRS and CDR2 YFSETQ come from the germline V gene. The CDR3 extends over 16 amino acids. CDR3 DNA: TGCGCCAGCAGCTTGGGAGGCTCTTATAGCAATCAGCCCCAGCATTTT. This translates into CASSLGGSYSNQPQHF.

The gene calls are TRBV2 and TRBJ2-7, with D perhaps TRBD1 (5 bases). From germline, CDR1 is SNHLY and CDR2 FYNNEI. This CDR3 spans 14 amino acids. Trimming took 3 bases from V and 2 from J, leaving 11 bases between them. The CDR3 DNA sequence: TGTGCCAGCAGTGATGGAGACAGAGCCTACGAGCAGTACTTC. Translating it yields CASSDGDRAYEQYF.

The chain has TRBV7-6 and TRBJ1-3; 8 nucleotides match TRBD1. J lost 3 bases, V lost 2 bases, and 6 bases had no gene match. Germline CDR1 is SGHVS and CDR2 is FNYEAQ. The CDR3 spans 16 residues. This chain's CDR3 is CASSLSSRGLGNTIYF. The DNA of the CDR3 is TGTGCCAGCAGCTTATCAAGCAGGGGGCTTGGAAACACCATATATTTT.

The V and J genes are TRBV20-1 and TRBJ2-7; D not resolved. The V and J ends lost 3 bases and 1 base respectively, with 7 bases between them. CDR3 size: 12 residues. CDR1 and CDR2 (germline): DFQATT, SNEGSKA (reference sequence). The CDR3, as DNA: TGCAGTGCTAGTGGCCAATCCTACGAGCAGTACTTC. It encodes CSASGQSYEQYF.

This rearrangement joins TRBV5-1 to TRBJ2-3; a possible D gene is TRBD2 (5 bases). V was trimmed by 5 bases and J by 0 bases, leaving 10 bases between them. Germline CDR1 reads SGHRS; CDR2 reads YFSETQ. The CDR3 length is 14 residues. The CDR3, as DNA: TGCGCCAGCAGGCGGGTCGGGAGCACAGATACGCAGTATTTT. It codes for CASRRVGSTDTQYF.

This chain links TRBV7-6 with TRBJ2-1; TRBD2 might be the D (6 bases). The CDR3 extends over 15 amino acids. The V end was cut by 1 base, the J end by 9 bases, with 16 bases between. CDR1 is SGHVS and CDR2 is FNYEAQ in the germline V gene. The CDR3: CASSLGSSTGGEQFF. DNA of the CDR3: TGTGCCAGCAGCTTAGGTAGTAGCACCGGGGGTGAGCAGTTCTTC.

The rearrangement joins TRBV6-5 to TRBJ1-5, with D unclear. The CDR3 length is 13 residues. Trimming pared 7 bases from V and 9 bases from J, leaving 16 bases between. Germline V gene sequence: CDR1 MNHEY, CDR2 SVGAGI. This chain's CDR3 is CASNRGLDRPQHF. In DNA, the CDR3 is TGTGCCAGCAACCGGGGTCTCGATCGGCCCCAGCATTTT.

The rearrangement joins TRBV7-9 to TRBJ1-1; the D is unclear. This CDR3 has 14 amino acids. Trimming stripped 2 bases from V and 1 base from J, with 8 bases between. Germline lookup yields CDR1 SEHNR and CDR2 FQNEAQ (reference sequence). The CDR3 bases are TGTGCCAGCAGCTTATCGGCTGAGAACACTGAAGCTTTCTTT. Its translation is CASSLSAENTEAFF.

The chain recombines TRBV29-1 with TRBJ2-4; weak D call: TRBD1 (5 bases). Germline CDR1 SQVTM, CDR2 ANQGSEA. The CDR3 loop spans 13 amino acids. The ends were cut back, 3 bases at V and 7 bases at J, with 13 bases in the middle. The chain's CDR3 is CSVEQGSGNIQYF. CDR3 nucleotide sequence: TGCAGCGTTGAGCAGGGTAGTGGGAACATTCAGTACTTC.